Following are 22 T cell receptor beta chains from one sample sequenced in a study of T cells in Graves' hyperthyroidism and ophthalmopathy. Using RNA transcripts as the source, TCR beta CDR3 regions were amplified. First-round RT-PCR of the TCR CDR3 relied on the HTBI primer set. A single record per CDR3 protein comes from TCRdb applying MiXCR to the multiplex PCR reads. The table has about 600,000 distinct CDR3 sequences, about 14% seen once. Material: blood. All receptors derive from a woman between 50 and 59 years old with Graves' ophthalmopathy.

The rearrangement joins TRBV9 to TRBJ2-2; 11 bases are shared with TRBD2. Germline V gene lookup returns CDR1 SGDLS and CDR2 YYNGEE. V dropped 0 bases and J dropped 1; count of bases not matched to a gene: 2. The CDR3 is 17 amino acids. CDR3 sequence reads: CASSVGLAGQNTGELFF. CDR3 in DNA: TGTGCCAGCAGCGTAGGACTAGCGGGACAGAACACCGGGGAGCTGTTTTTT.

The sample holds many counts of this clonotype. The rearrangement links TRBV20-1 to TRBJ1-2; 7 bases are a match to TRBD1. Germline V gene data show CDR1 as DFQATT and CDR2 as SNEGSKA (reference sequence). The CDR3 is 13 residues long. With V trimmed by 5 bases and J by 1 base, 4 bases remained unmatched. CDR3 sequence (DNA): TGCAGTGCTCCAGGACAGGTTAACTATGGCTACACCTTC. Translation: CSAPGQVNYGYTF.

The rearrangement links TRBV3-2 to TRBJ2-1; the table's D call, TRBD2, has no DNA check behind it. TRBV3-2 is flagged as a pseudogene. The CDR3 is 16 residues long. The CDR3 sequence is CASSQYPSGTYNEQFF. In DNA, the CDR3 is TGTGCCAGCAGCCAATACCCTAGCGGGACCTACAATGAGCAGTTCTTC.

This clonotype came up many times. The rearrangement uses TRBV14 and TRBJ2-1; TRBD2 might be the D (5 bases). This CDR3 is built from 15 residues. Germline V gene sequence: CDR1 SGHDN, CDR2 FVKESK. Trimming took off 4 bases at V and 0 bases at J, with 10 bases between the two ends. The CDR3 protein is CASSPGFSSYNEQFF. The CDR3 nucleotides are TGTGCCAGCAGCCCGGGATTTAGCTCCTACAATGAGCAGTTCTTC.

This clonotype came up many times. The chain employs TRBV5-1 and TRBJ2-3; the match to TRBD1 covers 7 bases. The CDR3 is 18 residues long. Germline V gene lookup returns CDR1 SGHRS and CDR2 YFSETQ. V dropped 2 bases and J dropped 3; count of bases not matched to a gene: 15. CDR3 nucleotide sequence: TGCGCCAGCAGCTTCGACCCTGGACAGGTAGTTGGGACAGATACGCAGTATTTT. Protein product: CASSFDPGQVVGTDTQYF. The entire variable domain, with the rest obtained from reference TRBV5-1 and TRBJ2-3, is as follows: KAGVTQTPRYLIKTRGQQVTLSCSPISGHRSVSWYQQTPGQGLQFLFEYFSETQRNKGNFPGRFSGRQFSNSRSEMNVSTLELGDSALYLCASSFDPGQVVGTDTQYFGPGTRLTVL.

This clonotype was observed a handful of times. V is TRBV6-1 and J is TRBJ2-4, with D tentatively TRBD1 (6 bases). Trimming stripped 4 bases from V and 0 bases from J, with 13 bases between. Per the germline V gene, CDR1 is MNHNS and CDR2 is SASEGT. This CDR3 has 16 amino acids. DNA of the CDR3: TGTGCCAGCAGTGCTACGGGACACCGAGCCAAAAACATTCAGTACTTC. Encoded protein: CASSATGHRAKNIQYF.

This clonotype was recorded at least ten times. The chain links TRBV20-1 to TRBJ2-1; 10 positions agree with TRBD2. The CDR3 is 15 residues long. Germline CDR1 reads DFQATT; CDR2 reads SNEGSKA (reference sequence). V was pared by 4 bases and J by 6 bases, with 9 bases of the junction left unmatched. In DNA form, the CDR3 reads TGCAGTGCTAATGGTCTAGCGGGGGCCCCCAATGAGCAGTTCTTC. Translating gives CSANGLAGAPNEQFF.

This chain links TRBV14 with TRBJ2-7; D might be TRBD1 (6 bases). Germline V gene lookup returns CDR1 SGHDN and CDR2 FVKESK. The V gene lost 2 bases and the J gene lost 3 bases, with 11 bases spanning the gap. The CDR3 runs 14 residues. The CDR3 spells CASSQKTGDYEQYF. CDR3 DNA sequence: TGTGCCAGCAGCCAAAAGACAGGAGACTACGAGCAGTACTTC. Full variable domain (rest looked up from reference TRBV14 and TRBJ2-7): EAGVTQFPSHSVIEKGQTVTLRCDPISGHDNLYWYRRVMGKEIKFLLHFVKESKQDESGMPNNRFLAERTGGTYSTLKVQPAELEDSGVYFCASSQKTGDYEQYFGPGTRLTVT.

This clonotype was detected many times. This sequence joins TRBV28 and TRBJ2-5; 11 bases map to TRBD2. CDR3 size: 16 residues. Germline-derived CDR1 and CDR2 are MDHEN and SYDVKM. V was clipped by 4 bases and J by 5 bases; unmatched bases: 9. CDR3 region: CASSSPTSGSRETQYF. As DNA, the CDR3 is TGTGCCAGCAGTTCCCCCACTAGCGGGAGTAGGGAGACCCAGTACTTC.

The chain couples TRBV25-1 to TRBJ1-3; weak D call: TRBD1 (6 bases). This CDR3 is built from 17 residues. V gave up 3 bases and J gave up 0 bases, with 15 bases separating them. Per germline, CDR1 MGHDK and CDR2 SYGVNS. Written as DNA, the CDR3 is TGTGCCAGCAGTGACTCTACAGGGCGCCCCTCTGGAAACACCATATATTTT. Translated: CASSDSTGRPSGNTIYF.

This chain links TRBV29-1 with TRBJ1-4; no reliable D call. Germline CDR1 SQVTM, CDR2 ANQGSEA. CDR3 length equals 13 residues. The CDR3 sequence: CSGLGTTNEKLFF. The CDR3 DNA sequence: TGCAGTGGGCTCGGGACAACTAATGAAAAACTGTTTTTT.

The rearrangement uses TRBV20-1 and TRBJ1-1, with D unresolved. The germline gives CDR1 DFQATT, CDR2 SNEGSKA (reference sequence). The CDR3 spans 13 residues. The V and J ends lost 6 bases and 0 bases respectively, with 11 bases between them. The CDR3 nucleotides are TGCAGTGCCGGTCGAGATTTGAACACTGAAGCTTTCTTT. Its translation: CSAGRDLNTEAFF.

The chain has TRBV9 and TRBJ2-1; D not resolved. Per germline, CDR1 SGDLS and CDR2 YYNGEE. V dropped 0 bases and J dropped 10 bases, with 11 bases sitting between them. The CDR3 runs to 13 residues. The DNA for the CDR3 is TGTGCCAGCAGCGTAGGGAGTAGGATCGAGCAGTTCTTC. It is translated as CASSVGSRIEQFF.

This clonotype has more than one count but fewer than ten. This chain uses TRBV29-1 with TRBJ1-3, with 8 bases identical to TRBD1. Germline assignment: CDR1 SQVTM and CDR2 ANQGSEA. CDR3 length: 15 amino acids. V lost 6 bases, J lost 2 bases, and 9 bases stayed unmatched. This chain's CDR3 is CSVVRVTGAGNTIYF. The CDR3 nucleotides read TGCAGCGTGGTGCGTGTGACAGGGGCTGGAAACACCATATATTTT.

This chain's CDR3 is CASSPGWMDEQFF. The CDR3 DNA reads as TGTGCCAGCAGCCCTGGCTGGATGGATGAGCAGTTCTTC. V and J are TRBV7-9 and TRBJ2-1; D not resolved. Trimming left V 5 bases short and J 8 bases short, with 13 bases between. There are 13 residues in the CDR3. CDR1 and CDR2 (germline): SEHNR, FQNEAQ (reference sequence).

The table lists this clonotype with a few counts. The chain carries TRBV6-1 and TRBJ2-1; D is perhaps TRBD1 (7 bases). The CDR3 extends over 17 amino acids. V gave up 6 bases and J gave up 1 base, with 19 bases separating them. Germline V gives CDR1 MNHNS, CDR2 SASEGT. This CDR3 reads CASRGGQQGRSYNEQFF. CDR3 nucleotides: TGTGCCAGCAGGGGGGGACAGCAGGGTCGGTCCTACAATGAGCAGTTCTTC.

The sample holds a few counts of this clonotype. A much more abundant neighbour one base away suggests this may be a read error. This rearrangement joins TRBV27 to TRBJ2-3; 10 positions agree with TRBD1. CDR1 and CDR2 from the germline V gene are MNHEY and SMNVEV (reference sequence). With V trimmed by 8 bases and J by 6 bases, 11 bases remained unmatched. CDR3 length: 15 residues. CDR3 protein: CASGWGTGVGDTQYF. The CDR3 DNA is TGTGCCAGCGGCTGGGGGACAGGGGTCGGTGATACGCAGTATTTT.

This clonotype was observed many times. The V call is TRBV27, the J call TRBJ2-7; 8 positions agree with TRBD2. The V gene's germline CDR1 is MNHEY and CDR2 SMNVEV (reference sequence). This CDR3 has 17 amino acids. V trimming: 5 bases; J trimming: 0 bases; junction bases outside the gene matches: 12. The CDR3 here is CASSPLRLARSSYEQYF. CDR3 DNA sequence: TGTGCCAGCAGTCCTCTTAGACTAGCGAGGAGCTCCTACGAGCAGTACTTC.

The rearrangement links TRBV5-6 to TRBJ2-7, with 10 bases identical to TRBD2. The CDR3 covers 15 residues. Per germline, CDR1 SGHDT and CDR2 YYEEEE. V lost 0 bases to trimming and J lost 4 bases; unmatched junction nucleotides: 4. The CDR3 nucleotides are TGTGCCAGCAGCTTGGGGGGACTAGCGTATTACGAGCAGTACTTC. It yields the protein CASSLGGLAYYEQYF.

The chain couples TRBV6-1 to TRBJ2-7; 10 bases fit TRBD1. Trimming took 7 bases from V and 0 from J; bases not matched to a gene: 9. CDR3 size: 16 residues. Germline-derived CDR1 and CDR2 are MNHNS and SASEGT. The CDR3 region has the DNA TGTGCCAGCAATAGACAGGGGGCGAGGAGCTCCTACGAGCAGTACTTC. Encoded protein: CASNRQGARSSYEQYF.

This clonotype was detected only a few times. This chain joins TRBV5-1 and TRBJ2-6; no reliable D call. Germline V lookup: CDR1 SGHRS, CDR2 YFSETQ. The V end lost 0 bases, the J end lost 0 bases, and 13 bases lay between the germline ends. The CDR3 extends over 18 amino acids. The CDR3 loop is CASSLGLSLNSGANVLTF. For the CDR3, the DNA is TGCGCCAGCAGCTTGGGACTCTCCCTTAACTCTGGGGCCAACGTCCTGACTTTC.

This clonotype was seen only a few times. The rearrangement links TRBV7-9 to TRBJ1-4, with D unclear. Trimming pared 1 base from V and 0 bases from J, leaving 9 bases between. In germline, CDR1 is SEHNR, CDR2 FQNEAQ (reference sequence). The CDR3 runs 16 residues. The CDR3 sequence: CASSLVAGATNEKLFF. The CDR3, as DNA: TGTGCCAGCAGCTTAGTCGCCGGGGCAACTAATGAAAAACTGTTTTTT.